These T cell receptor beta chains were read from a single sample in a study of OX40 agonist ivuxolimab in advanced cancers. Clones were read by immunoSEQ multiplex PCR, and TCRdb kept only the in-frame ones, dropping some. The data contain 90,000 or so clones, roughly 89% of them seen just once; the ten biggest clones take up about 0.31%. The material was CD4+ or CD8+ T cells sorted from blood, obtained in a trial of the OX40 agonist ivuxolimab. These receptors were collected from an adult with an advanced solid tumor such as melanoma, head and neck, liver or kidney cancer. CDR3s include the opening cysteine and the closing phenylalanine or tryptophan. Fields, in order: V gene, CDR3 protein.

TRBV5-5 CASSLEAAMNTEAFF
TRBV6-5 CATARGQETEAFF
TRBV19 CASSPGPQNTEAFF
TRBV5-6 CASSLAGDRGTEAFF
TRBV6-6 CASSTPVISYEQYF
TRBV5-4 CASSSGTSGGAYNEQFF
TRBV6-4 CALEGLGLNTEAFF
TRBV5-1 CASSLGAGTGQGQPQHF
TRBV28 CASRPQGAPVNTEAFF
TRBV7-2 CASSLMVGGWSNQPQHF
TRBV4-3 CASSQGTSGRTNTQYF
TRBV9 CASSATGTGNTIYF
TRBV9 CASSVGQGVEKLFF
TRBV12-5 CASGPLDPSNGYTF
TRBV10-3 CAISESTQEEAFF
TRBV14 CASSHGDLSARSSYEQYF
TRBV6-5 CASSSPGEEAFF
TRBV6-6 CASSYASGANYGYTF
TRBV7-2 CASSLDPRGYPYTF
TRBV9 CASRAGFTGGYTF
TRBV7-8 CASSLLSRTGTGLREKLFF
TRBV19 CASSSATVSYGYTF
TRBV6-5 CASRSPATDTQYF
TRBV4-2 CASSQELLAGGPNQETQYF
TRBV4-1 CASSLRQNQETQYF
TRBV7-2 CASSLQGRNTEAFF
TRBV30 CAWNLGGDDEQYF
TRBV4-3 CASSQDGTGSTYEQYF
TRBV30 CAWSLRGLDQPQHF
TRBV11-2 CASSLKYGEWREKLFF
TRBV7-2 CASTGSVGDTEAFF
TRBV5-4 CASSLDPGAYNEQFF
TRBV7-8 CASSPPASTEAFF
TRBV28 CASSFNLQLASEQFF
TRBV5-1 CASSPGQGPYEQYF
TRBV5-8 CASSLRLESEQFF
TRBV18 CASSRDRDYEQYF
TRBV18 CASSPPGRNEQFF
TRBV7-3 CASSTASGSTDTQYF
TRBV11-3 CASSLDSRTEAFF
TRBV11-2 CASSLAWVQETQYF
TRBV5-5 CASSLGVEGTYGYTF
TRBV18 CASSPATDSGNTIYF
TRBV6-1 CASSPRGQDTGELFF
TRBV19 CASSPELNTEAFF
TRBV7-2 CASSPSGGTGYNEQFF
TRBV11-2 CASSLGGLAATDTQYF
TRBV6-5 CASSRTGSEAFF
TRBV28 CASSYPPGRATRSGNEQFF
TRBV7-3 CASSLRQYTGELFF
TRBV19 CASSHLDRDTNIQYF
TRBV7-2 CASSLDMGNTEAFF
TRBV18 CASSPIAGGLSGANVLTF
TRBV7-2 CASSLSPGTGLTDTQYF
TRBV27 CASGDPLNYGYTF
TRBV30 CAWSSGIYGYTF
TRBV2 CASSASGFEANQPQHF
TRBV18 CASSQSLPGQLNTEAFF
TRBV5-1 CASRQFTSGRAINEQFF